The rows below give T cell receptor beta chains drawn from one sample of a study of molecular identifiers for immune sequencing clone quantification. TCRdb redid the calling of the PCR reads with MiXCR, one entry per CDR3 protein. The sample lists 70,000 to 90,000 distinct CDR3 sequences, around 20% seen once, with 1.1% in the top ten. The sequenced sample consisted of naive CD8+ T cells from blood, with Jurkat cell RNA spiked in. All receptors come from a human donor in good health. Some libraries in this study had Jurkat cell RNA spiked in. Both conserved end residues are part of each CDR3. D genes are given only for firm matches. The size entry is marked missing in some rows and otherwise reads once, few, many or a size class.

j_gene | abundance | d_gene | v_gene | CDR3nt | CDR3aa
TRBJ2-5 | many | TRBD2 | TRBV6-2/TRBV6-3 | TGTGCCAGCAGTTACCCCACAGCGGGGGGACAAGAGACCCAGTACTTC | CASSYPTAGGQETQYF
TRBJ2-1 | many | TRBD1 | TRBV7-2 | TGTGCCAGCAGCCCGACAGGGGTTTACAATGAGCAGTTCTTC | CASSPTGVYNEQFF
TRBJ2-3 | many | . | TRBV2 | TGTGCCAGCAGTGAATCGGACGCAGATACGCAGTATTTT | CASSESDADTQYF
TRBJ1-4 | many | TRBD1 | TRBV28 | TGTGCCAGCAGGCGGTTGGCAGGGGGAGAAAAACTGTTTTTT | CASRRLAGGEKLFF
TRBJ2-7 | . | . | TRBV21-1 | TGTGCCAGCAGCAAAGGGGACAGGGCGGGCGACGAGCAGTACTTC | CASSKGDRAGDEQYF
TRBJ2-3 | many | . | TRBV9 | TGTGCCAGCAGCTATACAGGGACAGATACGCAGTATTTT | CASSYTGTDTQYF
TRBJ1-1 | . | TRBD1 | TRBV7-9 | TGTGCCAGCAGCTCTCGGGACAGGGAGTACACTGAAGCTTTCTTT | CASSSRDREYTEAFF
TRBJ2-1 | few | . | TRBV29-1 | TGCAGCGCTCCCTTCCCCGGCTACAATGAGCAGTTCTTC | CSAPFPGYNEQFF
TRBJ1-1 | many | . | TRBV5-4 | TGTGCCAGCAGCCAACCCCAGGCGAACACTGAAGCTTTCTTT | CASSQPQANTEAFF
TRBJ1-6 | . | . | TRBV15 | TGTGCCACCAGCAGAGGGGATCGGTCACCCCTCCACTTT | CATSRGDRSPLHF